Given below is one TCR beta chain in context. The antigen is not known. This sample was taken from a study of cytomegalovirus exposure and HLA in healthy donors. The PCR employed 60 Vbeta primers together with 13 Jbeta primers. The method was immunoSEQ multiplex PCR; TCRdb's version includes in-frame clones alone and lacks a portion of them. This table has 150,000 or so clones, about 80% appearing once. Overall study results and limits: Overall, under 200 TCR beta chains were annotated as cytomegalovirus-associated.

Germline CDR1 LNHDA, CDR2 SQIVND (reference sequence). The CDR3 is made up of 16 amino acids. V was clipped by 6 bases and J by 1 base, with 16 bases between them. The V gene is TRBV19, the J gene TRBJ1-5; D perhaps matches TRBD1 (6 bases). The sequence came from a man in his thirties or forties in good health and CMV-seropositive. Sequenced: PBMCs. CDR3 amino acids: CASSLLGAWSNQPQHF. The DNA for the CDR3 is TGTGCCAGTAGCCTTCTGGGGGCTTGGAGCAATCAGCCCCAGCATTTT.